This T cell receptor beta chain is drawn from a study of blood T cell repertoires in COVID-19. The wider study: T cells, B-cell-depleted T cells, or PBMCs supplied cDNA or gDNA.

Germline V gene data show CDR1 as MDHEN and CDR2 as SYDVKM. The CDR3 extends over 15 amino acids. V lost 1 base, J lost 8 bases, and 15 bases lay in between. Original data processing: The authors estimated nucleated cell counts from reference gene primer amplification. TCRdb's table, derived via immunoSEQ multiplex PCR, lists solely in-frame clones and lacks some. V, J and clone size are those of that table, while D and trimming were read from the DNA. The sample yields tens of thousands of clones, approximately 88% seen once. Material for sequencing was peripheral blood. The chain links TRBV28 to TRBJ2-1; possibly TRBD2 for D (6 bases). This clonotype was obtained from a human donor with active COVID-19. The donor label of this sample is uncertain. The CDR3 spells CASSLSAGKSHEQFF. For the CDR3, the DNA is TGTGCCAGCAGTTTATCGGCGGGAAAGTCGCATGAGCAGTTCTTC.